The sequence of this T cell receptor (beta chain) was determined in a study of OX40 agonist ivuxolimab in advanced cancers. For this clone: The junction and the germline gene differ at one end; a read error may be behind it. This same CDR3 is encoded by further DNA sequences in the sample.

Here immunoSEQ multiplex PCR was the method, and the copy in TCRdb shows in-frame clones only, minus some. Among roughly 58,000 clones, 65% to 85% were seen once, and the ten largest hold roughly 0.6%. Germline V lookup: CDR1 SGHRS, CDR2 YFSETQ. The CDR3 totals 15 residues. This clonotype was obtained from an adult with an advanced solid tumor such as melanoma, head and neck, liver or kidney cancer. The gene calls are TRBV5-1 and TRBJ1-1, with a tentative D call TRBD1 (5 bases). This material consisted of CD4+ or CD8+ T cells sorted from blood, taken in a trial of the OX40 agonist ivuxolimab. CDR3 protein: CASSSTAGRGTEAFF. The CDR3 DNA reads TGCGCCAGCAGCTCCACGGCAGGTCGGGGGACTGAAGCTTTTTTT. The entire variable domain, with the rest obtained from reference TRBV5-1 and TRBJ1-1, is as follows: KAGVTQTPRYLIKTRGQQVTLSCSPISGHRSVSWYQQTPGQGLQFLFEYFSETQRNKGNFPGRFSGRQFSNSRSEMNVSTLELGDSALYLCASSSTAGRGTEAFFGQGTRLTVV.